This entry lists 27 T cell receptor beta chains sequenced from one sample in a study of blood T cells in healthy people across ages. For the second PCR, which ran for about 6 to 11 cycles, a sample-barcoded 5' primer and a J-beta primer mix were used. MiXCR was run by TCRdb on the 5' RACE reads, yielding one entry per CDR3 protein. Here the sample spans hundreds of thousands of distinct CDR3 sequences, around 48% being singletons. The sample was blood. The source is a woman in her fifties or sixties in good health.

J is TRBJ2-5 and V is TRBV20-1; D is perhaps TRBD2 (5 bases). There are 14 residues in the CDR3. The germline V and J ends were trimmed by 3 bases and 2 bases, with 13 bases remaining between them. Looked up from germline, CDR1 is DFQATT and CDR2 is SNEGSKA (reference sequence). CDR3 nucleotide sequence: TGCAGTGCTAGTTTCGAGGGTCCTCAAGAGACCCAGTACTTC. Its translation is CSASFEGPQETQYF.

This clonotype was found a few times. The DNA for the CDR3 is TGTGCCAGCAGTTTAGTTGGGACAGGGGCCAGCGAGCAGTACTTC. Amino acid sequence: CASSLVGTGASEQYF. This sequence joins TRBV12-3 or TRBV12-4 and TRBJ2-7; TRBD1 matches at 10 bases. V lost 1 base and J lost 6; bases outside the gene matches: 6. The CDR3 is 15 residues long.

This clonotype was seen more than once but under ten times. The chain joins TRBV7-9 to TRBJ2-3; D is unclear. The CDR3 loop spans 13 amino acids. CDR1 and CDR2 from the germline V gene are SEHNR and FQNEAQ (reference sequence). V dropped 6 bases and J dropped 6 bases, with 13 bases sitting between them. Here the CDR3 DNA reads TGTGCCAGCAGACCCGGACCCCAGGATACGCAGTATTTT. It encodes CASRPGPQDTQYF.

V and J are TRBV15 and TRBJ2-7, with 12 bases matching TRBD2. This CDR3 comprises 15 residues. CDR1 is LNHNV and CDR2 is YYDKDF in the germline V gene (reference sequence). With V trimmed by 5 bases and J by 4 bases, 6 bases remained unmatched. The CDR3 coding sequence is TGTGCCACCAGCGCCGGACTAGCGGGATCTTACGAGCAGTACTTC. It is translated as CATSAGLAGSYEQYF.

This chain links TRBV4-3 with TRBJ2-3; D is ambiguous. The CDR3 contains 16 residues. Looked up from germline, CDR1 is LGHNA and CDR2 is YSLEER. The germline V and J ends were trimmed by 1 base and 4 bases, with 15 bases remaining between them. DNA of the CDR3: TGCGCCAGCAGCCAAGGAGATTTCAGCCCCTCAGATACGCAGTATTTT. Translated, it gives CASSQGDFSPSDTQYF.

This clonotype has a handful of counts. This rearrangement joins TRBV27 to TRBJ2-1, with 9 bases lining up with TRBD2. V gave up 2 bases and J gave up 6 bases; unmatched junction bases: 8. The CDR3 covers 16 residues. The germline gives CDR1 MNHEY, CDR2 SMNVEV (reference sequence). The CDR3 DNA reads TGTGCCAGCAGTTTAGCCCCGGGACTAGCCGGCAATGAGCAGTTCTTC. It translates to CASSLAPGLAGNEQFF.

V is TRBV9 and J is TRBJ2-1; 7 bases agree with TRBD2. The end of the DNA aligns better with TRBJ2-7, so the J call may be wrong. The CDR3 has 17 residues. In germline, CDR1 is SGDLS, CDR2 YYNGEE. The CDR3 here is CASSGRSGILSYNEQYF. The CDR3 DNA is TGTGCCAGCAGCGGCCGGAGCGGGATTCTCTCCTACAATGAGCAGTACTTC.

In this sample, this clonotype turned up a few times. The V gene is TRBV7-8, the J gene TRBJ2-4; D unclear. This CDR3 is built from 13 residues. V was shortened by 1 base and J by 8 bases, with 9 bases between the two germline ends. The germline V gene encodes CDR1 SGHVS and CDR2 FQNEAQ. In nucleotides, the CDR3 is TGTGCCAGCAGCTTAGGGGGTCGTGACATTCAGTACTTC. Residues: CASSLGGRDIQYF. Looking up the rest from reference TRBV7-8 and TRBJ2-4 gives the full variable domain: GAGVSQSPRYKVAKRGQDVALRCDPISGHVSLFWYQQALGQGPEFLTYFQNEAQLDKSGLPSDRFFAERPEGSVSTLKIQRTQQEDSAVYLCASSLGGRDIQYFGAGTRLSVL.

The V and J genes are TRBV7-3 and TRBJ1-6, with 8 bases aligning to TRBD1. CDR1 and CDR2 (germline): SGHTA, FQGTGA. Losses at the gene ends were 5 bases for V and 6 bases for J; bases not matched to a gene: 6. This CDR3 contains 15 residues. The CDR3 DNA follows: TGTGCCAGCAGCCAGGGGGCGATGGGTAATTCACCCCTCCACTTT. Its translation is CASSQGAMGNSPLHF.

The chain employs TRBV7-8 and TRBJ2-7; the D is unclear. There are 14 residues in the CDR3. Germline V gene sequence: CDR1 SGHVS, CDR2 FQNEAQ. V was trimmed by 5 bases and J by 5 bases, leaving 16 bases between them. CDR3 region: CASSPLFRAHEQYF. CDR3 nucleotide sequence: TGTGCCAGCAGCCCGCTTTTTAGGGCCCACGAGCAGTACTTC.

The J gene is TRBJ2-5, the V gene TRBV27, with D tentatively TRBD1 (6 bases). Trimming removed 8 bases at V and 3 bases at J, with 10 bases between. The CDR3 contains 12 residues. Germline CDR1 MNHEY, CDR2 SMNVEV (reference sequence). The CDR3 DNA is TGTGCCAGCGGCTACAGGGAAGAGACCCAGTACTTC. Protein sequence: CASGYREETQYF.

The rearrangement links TRBV7-8 to TRBJ1-1, with D possibly TRBD1 on 5 matching bases. V was clipped by 1 base and J by 7 bases, with 10 bases between them. The germline gives CDR1 SGHVS, CDR2 FQNEAQ. This CDR3 has 13 amino acids. CDR3 in DNA: TGTGCCAGCAGCTTAGTAACAGGAAGTGAAGCTTTCTTT. Translated: CASSLVTGSEAFF.

This clonotype was seen a handful of times. The V call is TRBV7-2, the J call TRBJ2-7; D possibly corresponds to TRBD2 (6 bases). The length of the CDR3 is 15 residues. CDR1 and CDR2 from the germline V gene are SGHTA and FQGNSA. Trimming removed 2 bases from V and 2 bases from J, with 13 bases in between. The CDR3 region has the DNA TGTGCCAGCAGCTTATCAGCTAGCGATACCTACGAGCAGTACTTC. Its protein product is CASSLSASDTYEQYF.

The genes are TRBV7-3 and TRBJ2-3; 7 bases map to TRBD2. Germline V lookup: CDR1 SGHTA, CDR2 FQGTGA. The CDR3 contains 16 residues. Trimming cost V 5 bases and J 0 bases; bases outside gene matches: 8. Here the CDR3 DNA reads TGTGCCAGCAGCCCTAGACTAGCTTCTAGCACAGATACGCAGTATTTT. Its protein product is CASSPRLASSTDTQYF.

The chain recombines TRBV16 with TRBJ2-5, with D perhaps TRBD2 (5 bases). The J call is uncertain, as TRBJ2-7 better fits the DNA end. The germline V gene has CDR1 KGHSY and CDR2 FQNENV. This CDR3 has 14 amino acids. CDR3: CASSQWVPGYEQYF. The DNA for the CDR3 is TGTGCCAGCAGCCAATGGGTCCCGGGGTACGAGCAGTACTTC.

This clonotype was counted between two and nine times. This rearrangement joins TRBV12-3 or TRBV12-4 to TRBJ2-7; 9 bases match TRBD1. This CDR3 is 17 amino acids long. The V and J ends lost 4 bases and 2 bases, in that order; junction bases with no gene match: 12. For the CDR3, the DNA is TGTGCCAGCAGTTATATGGGCGGGGGACAGGGAACCTACGAGCAGTACTTC. Translating gives CASSYMGGGQGTYEQYF.

In the case of this clonotype: One base away lies a much larger clone, so this may be a sequencing read error. This sequence joins TRBV7-2 and TRBJ1-2, with no clear D. The germline V gene has CDR1 SGHTA and CDR2 FQGNSA. V was shortened by 2 bases and J by 9 bases, with 7 bases between the two germline ends. This CDR3 is built from 11 residues. This CDR3 is CASSLTCSYTF. The CDR3 DNA sequence: TGTGCCAGCAGCTTAACGTGTAGCTACACCTTC.

This clonotype was counted a few times. The chain has TRBV4-3 and TRBJ2-7; 10 bases are a match to TRBD2. CDR3 size: 16 residues. Germline trimming cut 4 bases from V and 7 bases from J; bases unmatched to any gene: 13. The germline V gene has CDR1 LGHNA and CDR2 YSLEER. CDR3 bases: TGCGCCAGCAGCCCCGGACCTAGCGGGAGAAGCAATGAGCAGTACTTC. It yields the protein CASSPGPSGRSNEQYF.

This clonotype appeared a few times. The chain couples TRBV7-6 to TRBJ2-7; no firm D call. This CDR3 has 14 residues. The ends were cut back, 2 bases at V and 1 base at J, with 9 bases in the middle. The germline CDR1 and CDR2 sequences are SGHVS and FNYEAQ. The CDR3 DNA reads as TGTGCCAGCAGCTTATCCGAGTCTTCCTACGAGCAGTACTTC. This translates into CASSLSESSYEQYF.

The gene calls are TRBV21-1 and TRBJ2-7; TRBD2 is the table's D call, not checked against the DNA. The end of the DNA fits TRBJ2-5 better, so the J call may be wrong. TRBV21-1 is marked as a pseudogene. The CDR3 is 19 amino acids. CDR3 region: CASSKRTATSGEGPETQYF. CDR3 nucleotides: TGTGCCAGCAGCAAGAGGACAGCTACTAGCGGAGAGGGCCCAGAGACCCAGTACTTC.

This clonotype was seen at least ten times. This sequence joins TRBV7-2 and TRBJ2-7; 8 bases are a match to TRBD2. Germline V gene data show CDR1 as SGHTA and CDR2 as FQGNSA. CDR3 size: 15 residues. J gave up 7 bases and V 7 bases, and 15 bases lay outside the gene matches. The CDR3 protein is CASTLGQAGGQEQYF. CDR3 coding DNA: TGTGCCAGCACCTTGGGTCAGGCGGGAGGTCAAGAGCAGTACTTC.

The rearrangement links TRBV5-6 to TRBJ2-7; 12 nucleotides align to TRBD2. CDR3 length: 19 amino acids. V lost 0 bases, J lost 0 bases, and 10 bases stayed unmatched. Germline V gene lookup returns CDR1 SGHDT and CDR2 YYEEEE. DNA of the CDR3: TGTGCCAGCAGCTTGGGACTAGCGGGAGTGCGAGGTGGCTCCTACGAGCAGTACTTC. This translates into CASSLGLAGVRGGSYEQYF.

This clonotype has more than one count but fewer than ten. The CDR3: CASSFGTASYEQYF. For the CDR3, the DNA is TGTGCCAGCAGTTTTGGGACAGCCTCCTACGAGCAGTACTTC. V and J are TRBV12-3 or TRBV12-4 and TRBJ2-7, with 7 bases that match TRBD1. Trimming cost V 3 bases and J 0 bases; bases outside gene matches: 2. The CDR3 is 14 amino acids.

The gene calls are TRBV12-3 or TRBV12-4 and TRBJ2-4; 10 bases agree with TRBD2. TRBJ2-7 explains the end of the DNA better; the J call may be wrong. This CDR3 spans 14 amino acids. The CDR3 nucleotides are TGTGCCAGCAGTAGAGCGGGAGGGCCCCACGAGCAGTACTTC. Its protein product is CASSRAGGPHEQYF.

The genes are TRBV25-1 and TRBJ2-3, with unresolved D. The germline CDR1 and CDR2 sequences are MGHDK and SYGVNS. This CDR3 has 13 residues. Trimming took off 3 bases at V and 6 bases at J, with 10 bases between the two ends. The CDR3 region has the DNA TGTGCCAGCAGTGACCCTAGGCTGGATACGCAGTATTTT. It is translated as CASSDPRLDTQYF.

The chain is built from TRBV3-1 and TRBJ2-1; tentative D call: TRBD2 (5 bases). The CDR3 spans 16 residues. The V gene's germline CDR1 is LGHDT and CDR2 YNNKEL (reference sequence). V lost 3 bases to trimming and J lost 6 bases, with 18 bases between them. CDR3 in amino acids: CASSHSGLTLSNEQFF. The DNA of the CDR3 is TGTGCCAGCAGCCACTCCGGACTTACCCTTTCCAATGAGCAGTTCTTC.

J is TRBJ2-1 and V is TRBV7-3, with D possibly being TRBD1 or TRBD2 (5 bases each). From germline, CDR1 is SGHTA and CDR2 FQGTGA. This CDR3 region has 16 residues. V was cut by 5 bases and J by 0 bases, with 14 bases left in between. CDR3 in amino acids: CASSPAGASSYNEQFF. CDR3 nucleotide sequence: TGTGCCAGCAGCCCTGCCGGGGCAAGCTCCTACAATGAGCAGTTCTTC.